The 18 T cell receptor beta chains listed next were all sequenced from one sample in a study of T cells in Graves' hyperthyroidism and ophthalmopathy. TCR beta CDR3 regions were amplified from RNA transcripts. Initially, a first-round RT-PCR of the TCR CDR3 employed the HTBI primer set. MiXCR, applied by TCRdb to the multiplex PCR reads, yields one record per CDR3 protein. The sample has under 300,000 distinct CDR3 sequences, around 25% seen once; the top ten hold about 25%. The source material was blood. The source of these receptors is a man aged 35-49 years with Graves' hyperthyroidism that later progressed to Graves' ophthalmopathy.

DNA for the CDR3: TGTGCCACCAGCAGAGCTCGGGGGGCGTCAAGCTACGAGCAGTACTTC. Translation gives CATSRARGASSYEQYF. The V and J genes are TRBV15 and TRBJ2-7, with TRBD2 as a possible D gene (7 bases). Trimming shortened V by 1 base and J by 3 bases, and 16 bases separated the two germline ends. The CDR3 is 16 amino acids. Germline V lookup: CDR1 LNHNV, CDR2 YYDKDF (reference sequence).

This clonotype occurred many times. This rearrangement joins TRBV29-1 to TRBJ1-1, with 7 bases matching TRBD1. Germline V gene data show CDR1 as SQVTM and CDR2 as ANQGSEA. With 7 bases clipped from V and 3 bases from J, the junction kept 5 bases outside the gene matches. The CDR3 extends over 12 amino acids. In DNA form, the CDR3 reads TGCAGCGCCCTTGACAGGGACACTGAAGCTTTCTTT. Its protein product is CSALDRDTEAFF.

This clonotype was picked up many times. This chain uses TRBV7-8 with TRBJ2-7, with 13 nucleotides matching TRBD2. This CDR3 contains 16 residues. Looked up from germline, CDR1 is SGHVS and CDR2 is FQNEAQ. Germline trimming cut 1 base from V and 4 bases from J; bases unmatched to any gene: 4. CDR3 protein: CASSLGGLAGRYEQYF. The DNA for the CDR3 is TGTGCCAGCAGCTTAGGGGGACTAGCGGGACGATACGAGCAGTACTTC.

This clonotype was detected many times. The CDR3 sequence is CASSQIENTEAFF. Written as DNA, the CDR3 is TGTGCCAGCAGTCAGATAGAGAACACTGAAGCTTTCTTT. V usage is TRBV3-1 and J usage is TRBJ1-1; D gene ambiguous. The germline CDR1 and CDR2 sequences are LGHDT and YNNKEL (reference sequence). This CDR3 is built from 13 residues. V lost 6 bases and J lost 1, with 9 bases in between.

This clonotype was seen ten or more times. The CDR3 sequence is CRGFRGGTEAFF. In DNA form, the CDR3 reads TGCAGGGGTTTCAGGGGAGGGACTGAAGCTTTCTTT. The chain recombines TRBV20-1 with TRBJ1-1, with D possibly being TRBD1 (6 bases). CDR1 DFQATT and CDR2 SNEGSKA come from the germline V gene (reference sequence). This CDR3 is 12 amino acids long.

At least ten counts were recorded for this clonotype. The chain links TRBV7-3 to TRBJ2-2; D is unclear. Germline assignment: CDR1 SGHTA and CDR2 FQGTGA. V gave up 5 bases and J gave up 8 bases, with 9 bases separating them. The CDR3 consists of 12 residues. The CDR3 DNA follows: TGTGCCAGCAGCCCCGGCGGAGGGGAGCTGTTTTTT. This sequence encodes CASSPGGGELFF.

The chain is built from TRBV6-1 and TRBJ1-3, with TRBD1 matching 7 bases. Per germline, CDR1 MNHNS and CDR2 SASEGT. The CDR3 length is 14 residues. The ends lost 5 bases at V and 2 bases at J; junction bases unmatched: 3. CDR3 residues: CASSRGGTGNTIYF. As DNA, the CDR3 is TGTGCCAGCAGTAGAGGGGGCACTGGAAACACCATATATTTT.

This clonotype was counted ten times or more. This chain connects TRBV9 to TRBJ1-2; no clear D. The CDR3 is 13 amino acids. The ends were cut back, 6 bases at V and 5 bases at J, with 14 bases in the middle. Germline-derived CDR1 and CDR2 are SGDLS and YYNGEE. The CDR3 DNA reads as TGTGCCAGCACCAAGAGCGGGAGGTATGGCTACACCTTC. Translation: CASTKSGRYGYTF. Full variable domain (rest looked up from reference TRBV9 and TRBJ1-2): DSGVTQTPKHLITATGQRVTLRCSPRSGDLSVYWYQQSLDQGLQFLIQYYNGEERAKGNILERFSAQQFPDLHSELNLSSLELGDSALYFCASTKSGRYGYTFGSGTRLTVV.

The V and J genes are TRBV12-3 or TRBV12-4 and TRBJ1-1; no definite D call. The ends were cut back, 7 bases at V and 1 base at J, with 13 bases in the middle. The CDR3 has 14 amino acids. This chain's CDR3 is CASTTGNRNTEAFF. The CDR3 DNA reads TGTGCCAGCACCACTGGAAACCGGAACACTGAAGCTTTCTTT.

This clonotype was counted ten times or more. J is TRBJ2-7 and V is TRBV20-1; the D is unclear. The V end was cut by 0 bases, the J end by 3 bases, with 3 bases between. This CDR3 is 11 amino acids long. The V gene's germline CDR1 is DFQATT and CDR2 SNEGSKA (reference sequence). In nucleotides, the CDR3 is TGCAGTGCTAGAGAGAACTACGAGCAGTACTTC. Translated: CSARENYEQYF.

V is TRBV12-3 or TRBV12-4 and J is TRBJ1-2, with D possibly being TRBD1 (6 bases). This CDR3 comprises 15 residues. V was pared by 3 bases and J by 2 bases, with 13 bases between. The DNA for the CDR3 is TGTGCCAGCAGTTTTCGGGGGGCAGAGAACTATGGCTACACCTTC. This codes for CASSFRGAENYGYTF.

CDR3 bases: TGTGCCAGCAGTTCCGGGACACAAAAGTACTTC. This encodes CASSSGTQKYF. The V gene is TRBV12-3 or TRBV12-4, the J gene TRBJ2-7, with D maybe TRBD1 (6 bases). V was pared by 4 bases and J by 11 bases, with 12 bases between. This CDR3 spans 11 amino acids.

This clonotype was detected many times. The chain's CDR3 is CASAGVEETQYF. The CDR3 DNA is TGTGCCAGCGCAGGGGTGGAAGAGACCCAGTACTTC. The chain carries TRBV2 and TRBJ2-5; D possibly corresponds to TRBD1 (6 bases). V lost 8 bases, J lost 3 bases, and 10 bases lay in between. Per germline, CDR1 SNHLY and CDR2 FYNNEI. This CDR3 spans 12 amino acids.

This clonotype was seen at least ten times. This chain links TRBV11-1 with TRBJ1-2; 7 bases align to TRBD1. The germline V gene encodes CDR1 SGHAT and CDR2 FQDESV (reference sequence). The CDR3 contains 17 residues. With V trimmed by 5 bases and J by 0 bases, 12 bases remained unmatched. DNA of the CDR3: TGTGCCAGCAGCCCCTTTGGGAAAGGGACAGCTAACTATGGCTACACCTTC. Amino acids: CASSPFGKGTANYGYTF.

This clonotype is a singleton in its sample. The CDR3 loop is CASSLVGTEGGSYTF. CDR3 nucleotides: TGTGCCAGCAGCTTAGTTGGGACAGAGGGCGGTAGCTACACCTTC. This chain uses TRBV11-2 with TRBJ1-2; 7 nucleotides match TRBD1. CDR1 is SGHAT, CDR2 FQNNGV, per germline. The trim removed 1 base at V and 9 bases at J, leaving 11 bases unmatched. The CDR3 sequence is 15 residues long.

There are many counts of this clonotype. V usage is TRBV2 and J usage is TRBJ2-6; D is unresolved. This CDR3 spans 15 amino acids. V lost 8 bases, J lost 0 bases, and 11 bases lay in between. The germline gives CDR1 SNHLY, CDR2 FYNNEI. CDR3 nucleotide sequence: TGTGCCAGCGTGTTACGATTCTCTGGGGCCAACGTCCTGACTTTC. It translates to CASVLRFSGANVLTF.

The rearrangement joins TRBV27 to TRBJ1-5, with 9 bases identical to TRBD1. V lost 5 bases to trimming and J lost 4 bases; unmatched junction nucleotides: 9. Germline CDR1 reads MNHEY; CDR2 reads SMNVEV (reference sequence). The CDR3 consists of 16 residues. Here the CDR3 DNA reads TGTGCCAGCAGTCCGCGGACAGGGGTTGGGAATCAGCCCCAGCATTTT. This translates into CASSPRTGVGNQPQHF.

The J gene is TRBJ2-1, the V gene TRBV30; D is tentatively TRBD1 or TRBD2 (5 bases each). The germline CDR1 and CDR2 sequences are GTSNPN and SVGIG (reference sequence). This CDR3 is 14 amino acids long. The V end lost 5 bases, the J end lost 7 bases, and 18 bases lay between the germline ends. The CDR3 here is CAWLDGGGWNEQFF. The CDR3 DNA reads TGTGCCTGGTTGGATGGGGGTGGGTGGAATGAGCAGTTCTTC.